The sequence of this TCR beta chain was determined in a study of early T cells in non-severe SARS-CoV-2 infection. Study-wide context: The authors sequenced bulk RNA from unsorted whole blood, leaving chains unpaired.

The CDR3 extends over 13 amino acids. Trimming removed 6 bases at V and 4 bases at J, with 13 bases between. Germline CDR1 is DFQATT and CDR2 is SNEGSKA (reference sequence). By its share, this clonotype is medium-sized. Its target is unknown. TCRdb re-derived calls from the 5' RACE reads in MiXCR, one entry per CDR3 protein. The sample lists some 49,000 distinct CDR3 sequences; 10% to 15% were seen once. Overall study findings and caveats: VDJdb-based matching was biased toward anti-spike CD8 responses and missed private and CD4 specificities.

The sample comprised whole blood. The receptor comes from an adult who was a healthcare worker with PCR-confirmed SARS-CoV-2 infection or an uninfected control (not recorded which). The genes are TRBV20-1 and TRBJ1-5; D may be TRBD1 (5 bases). CDR3 DNA sequence: TGCAGTGCAACCAAGCGGGGGAATCAGCCCCAGCATTTT. Amino acid sequence: CSATKRGNQPQHF.